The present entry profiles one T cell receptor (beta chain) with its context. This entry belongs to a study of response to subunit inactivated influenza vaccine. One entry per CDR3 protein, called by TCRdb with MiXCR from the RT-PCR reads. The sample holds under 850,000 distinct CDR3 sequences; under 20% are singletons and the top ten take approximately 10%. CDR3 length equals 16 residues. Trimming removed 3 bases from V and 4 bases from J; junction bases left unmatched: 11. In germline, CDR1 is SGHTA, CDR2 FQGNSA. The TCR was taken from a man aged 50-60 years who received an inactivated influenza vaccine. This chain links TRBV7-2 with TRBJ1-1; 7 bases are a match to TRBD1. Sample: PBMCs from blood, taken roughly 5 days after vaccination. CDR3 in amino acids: CASSFAGGRLSTEAFF. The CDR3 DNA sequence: TGTGCCAGCAGCTTCGCAGGGGGGAGGTTGAGCACTGAAGCTTTCTTT.